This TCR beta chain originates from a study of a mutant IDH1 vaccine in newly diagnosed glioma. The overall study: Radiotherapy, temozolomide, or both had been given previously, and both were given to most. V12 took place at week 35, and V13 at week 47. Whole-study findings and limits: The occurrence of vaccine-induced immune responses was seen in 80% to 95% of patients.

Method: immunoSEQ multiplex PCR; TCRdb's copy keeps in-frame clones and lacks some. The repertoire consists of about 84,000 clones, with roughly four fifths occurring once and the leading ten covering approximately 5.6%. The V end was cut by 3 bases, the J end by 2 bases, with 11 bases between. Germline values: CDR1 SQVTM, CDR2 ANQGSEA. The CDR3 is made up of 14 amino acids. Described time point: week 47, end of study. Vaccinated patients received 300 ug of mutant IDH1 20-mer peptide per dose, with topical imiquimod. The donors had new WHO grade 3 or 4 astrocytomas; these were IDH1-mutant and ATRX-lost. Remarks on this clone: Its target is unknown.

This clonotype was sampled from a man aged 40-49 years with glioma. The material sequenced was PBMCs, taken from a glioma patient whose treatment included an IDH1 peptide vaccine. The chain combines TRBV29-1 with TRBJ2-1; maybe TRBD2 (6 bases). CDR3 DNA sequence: TGCAGCGTTGACCCTGGCGGGGCCTACAATGAGCAGTTCTTC. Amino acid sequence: CSVDPGGAYNEQFF.